This TCR beta chain was sequenced during a study of shared clonotypes between healthy human individuals. Study-wide background: CD8 memory received one plate per donor, CD8 naive two, CD4 memory three and CD4 naive three.

Naive-designated CD8 cells lacked CD45RO, were positively enriched for CCR7, and omitted terminally differentiated effector memory CD45RA+ cells. About this clone itself: Its antigen is still unknown.

TCRdb's table, derived via immunoSEQ multiplex PCR, lists solely in-frame clones and lacks some. The sample shows a few million clones, around 93% of them seen only once. Study-wide points: Large sequencing depth failed to make sorted-subset sequencing complete, rarefaction showed.

The clonotype was recovered from a man aged 18 to 30 in good health. Some clones in this sample may be carry-over from other donors' samples. Sequenced input: naive CD8+ T cells from PBMCs.

The DNA of the CDR3 is TGTGCCAGCAGCATTAGCGAGACCCAGTACTTC. This sequence encodes CASSISETQYF. This sequence joins TRBV7-9 and TRBJ2-5; D is unresolved. CDR3 length: 11 amino acids. The V end lost 5 bases, the J end lost 5 bases, and 6 bases lay between the germline ends. Germline V lookup: CDR1 SEHNR, CDR2 FQNEAQ (reference sequence).